This T cell receptor (beta chain) was identified during a study of PD-L1 blockade in urothelial cancer. Across the whole study: Male patients with bladder-origin urothelial cancer numbered about 90% of the roughly 30. Across blood samples, T cells had a median count of approximately 140,000. Blood analysis took place 3 weeks (second dose) and 6 weeks after treatment start. Findings and limits, study-wide: The study found that durable-benefit patients expanded tumor-associated blood clones more at 3 weeks.

The table came from immunoSEQ multiplex PCR; TCRdb's copy has only in-frame clones and leaves some out. Altogether about 120,000 clones are present, about 89% being singletons, with the ten largest covering 1.7%. Time point given: peripheral blood 6 weeks after treatment start. As regards this clone: Its target is unknown.

CDR3 size: 15 residues. The ends were cut back, 0 bases at V and 3 bases at J, with 12 bases in the middle. CDR1 MGHRA and CDR2 YSYEKL come from the germline V gene. Sequencing was performed on PBMCs, taken around atezolizumab (anti-PD-L1) treatment. The sequence came from a man between 60 and 75 years old with urothelial cancer. The chain is built from TRBV4-1 and TRBJ2-7, with no clear D. The CDR3 loop reads CASSQDSLEGYEQYF. CDR3 DNA: TGCGCCAGCAGCCAAGATAGCCTCGAAGGCTACGAGCAGTACTTC.